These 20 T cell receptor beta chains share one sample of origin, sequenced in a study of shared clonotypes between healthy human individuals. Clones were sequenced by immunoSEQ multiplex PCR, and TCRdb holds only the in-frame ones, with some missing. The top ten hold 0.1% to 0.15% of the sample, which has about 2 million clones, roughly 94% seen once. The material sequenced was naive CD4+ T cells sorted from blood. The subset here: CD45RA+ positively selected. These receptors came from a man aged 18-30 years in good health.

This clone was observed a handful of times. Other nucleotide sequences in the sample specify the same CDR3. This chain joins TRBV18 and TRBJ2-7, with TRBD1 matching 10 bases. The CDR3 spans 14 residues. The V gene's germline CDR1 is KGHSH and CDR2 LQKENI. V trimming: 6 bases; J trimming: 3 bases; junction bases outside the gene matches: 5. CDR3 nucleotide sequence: TGTGCCAGCTCGTCCGGGACAGGGGTCTACGAGCAGTACTTC. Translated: CASSSGTGVYEQYF.

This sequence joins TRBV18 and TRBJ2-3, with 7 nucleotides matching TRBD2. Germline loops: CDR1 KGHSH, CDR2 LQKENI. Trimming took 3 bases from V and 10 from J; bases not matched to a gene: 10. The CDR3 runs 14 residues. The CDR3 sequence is CASSPSGDRGAQYF. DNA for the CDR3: TGTGCCAGCTCACCCTCCGGGGACCGGGGGGCGCAGTATTTT.

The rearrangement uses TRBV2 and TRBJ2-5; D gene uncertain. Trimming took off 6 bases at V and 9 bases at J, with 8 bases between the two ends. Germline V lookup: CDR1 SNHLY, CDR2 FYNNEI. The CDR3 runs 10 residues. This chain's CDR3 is CASSGQPQYF. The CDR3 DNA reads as TGTGCCAGCAGCGGGCAGCCCCAGTACTTC.

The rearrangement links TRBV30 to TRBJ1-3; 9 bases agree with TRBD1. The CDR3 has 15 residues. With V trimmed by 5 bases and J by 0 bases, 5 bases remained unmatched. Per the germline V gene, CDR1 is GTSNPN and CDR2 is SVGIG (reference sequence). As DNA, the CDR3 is TGTGCCTGGGGGACAGGGATTAACTCTGGAAACACCATATATTTT. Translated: CAWGTGINSGNTIYF.

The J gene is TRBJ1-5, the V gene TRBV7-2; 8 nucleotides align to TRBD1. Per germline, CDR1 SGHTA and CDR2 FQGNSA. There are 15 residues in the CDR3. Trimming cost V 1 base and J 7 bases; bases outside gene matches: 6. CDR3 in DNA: TGTGCCAGCAGCTTAGAGGCAGGGGGCTGGCAGCCCCAGCATTTT. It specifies CASSLEAGGWQPQHF.

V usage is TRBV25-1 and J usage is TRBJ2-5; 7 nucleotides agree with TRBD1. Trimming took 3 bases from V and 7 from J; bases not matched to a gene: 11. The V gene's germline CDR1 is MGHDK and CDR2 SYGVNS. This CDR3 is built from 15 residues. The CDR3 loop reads CASSDNRDSTRTQYF. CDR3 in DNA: TGTGCCAGCAGTGATAATAGGGACAGTACGAGGACCCAGTACTTC.

CDR3 loop: CASSPPGSTGSYEQYF. The DNA of the CDR3 is TGTGCCAGCTCACCACCGGGGTCGACGGGGTCCTACGAGCAGTACTTC. The chain couples TRBV18 to TRBJ2-7; weak D call: TRBD2 (5 bases). The CDR3 is 16 residues long. The ends were cut back, 0 bases at V and 1 base at J, with 13 bases in the middle. In germline, CDR1 is KGHSH, CDR2 LQKENI.

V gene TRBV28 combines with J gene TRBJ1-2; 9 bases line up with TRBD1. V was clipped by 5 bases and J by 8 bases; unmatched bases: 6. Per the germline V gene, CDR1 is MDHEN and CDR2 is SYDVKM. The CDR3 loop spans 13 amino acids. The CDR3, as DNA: TGTGCCAGCAGTAGGACAGGGGCAGGGGGCTACACCTTC. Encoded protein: CASSRTGAGGYTF.

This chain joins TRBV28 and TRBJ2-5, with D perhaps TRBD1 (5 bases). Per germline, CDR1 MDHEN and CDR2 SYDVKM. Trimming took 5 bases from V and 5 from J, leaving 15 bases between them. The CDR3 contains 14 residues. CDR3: CASSQSGLRETQYF. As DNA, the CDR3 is TGTGCCAGCAGTCAATCAGGGCTTCGGGAGACCCAGTACTTC.

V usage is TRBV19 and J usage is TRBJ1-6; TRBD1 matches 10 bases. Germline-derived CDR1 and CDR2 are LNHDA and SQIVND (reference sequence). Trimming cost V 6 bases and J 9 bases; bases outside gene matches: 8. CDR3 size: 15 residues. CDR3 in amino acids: CASRKPGQGLSPLHF. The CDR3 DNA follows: TGTGCCAGTAGAAAACCGGGACAGGGGCTTTCACCCCTCCACTTT.

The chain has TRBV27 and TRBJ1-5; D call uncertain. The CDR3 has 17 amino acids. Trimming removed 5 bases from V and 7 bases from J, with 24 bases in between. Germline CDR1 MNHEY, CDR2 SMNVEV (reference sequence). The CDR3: CASSPFAIANPQQPQHF. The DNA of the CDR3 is TGTGCCAGCAGTCCCTTTGCGATCGCGAATCCCCAACAGCCCCAGCATTTT.

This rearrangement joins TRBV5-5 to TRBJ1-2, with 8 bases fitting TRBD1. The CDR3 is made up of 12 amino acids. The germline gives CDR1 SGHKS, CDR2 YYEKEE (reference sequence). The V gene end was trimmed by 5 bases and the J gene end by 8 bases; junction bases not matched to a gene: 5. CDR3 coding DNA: TGTGCCAGCAGACCCGACAGGGGCGGCTACACCTTC. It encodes CASRPDRGGYTF.

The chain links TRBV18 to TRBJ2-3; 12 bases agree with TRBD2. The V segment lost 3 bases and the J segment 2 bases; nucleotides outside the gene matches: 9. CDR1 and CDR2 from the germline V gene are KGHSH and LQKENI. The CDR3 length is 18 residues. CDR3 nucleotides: TGTGCCAGCTCACCGCTCACCGGACTAGCGGGAACCACAGATACGCAGTATTTT. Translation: CASSPLTGLAGTTDTQYF.

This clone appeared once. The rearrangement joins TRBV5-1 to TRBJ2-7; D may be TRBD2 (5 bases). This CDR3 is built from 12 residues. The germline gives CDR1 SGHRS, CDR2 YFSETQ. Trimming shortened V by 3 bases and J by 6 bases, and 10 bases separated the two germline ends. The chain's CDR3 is CASSSGRGEQYF. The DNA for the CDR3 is TGCGCCAGCAGCTCCGGACGGGGCGAGCAGTACTTC.

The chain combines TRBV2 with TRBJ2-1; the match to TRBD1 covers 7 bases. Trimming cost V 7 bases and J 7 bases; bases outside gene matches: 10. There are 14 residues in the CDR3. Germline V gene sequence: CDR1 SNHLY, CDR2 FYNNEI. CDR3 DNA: TGTGCCAGCAACAAAGACAGGGTCGGTAATGAGCAGTTCTTC. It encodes CASNKDRVGNEQFF.

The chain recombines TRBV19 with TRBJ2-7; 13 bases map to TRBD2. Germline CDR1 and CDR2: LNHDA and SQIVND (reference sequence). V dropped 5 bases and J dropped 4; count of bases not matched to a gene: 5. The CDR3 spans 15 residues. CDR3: CASSSTLAGGYEQYF. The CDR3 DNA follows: TGTGCCAGTAGTTCTACACTAGCGGGAGGGTACGAGCAGTACTTC.

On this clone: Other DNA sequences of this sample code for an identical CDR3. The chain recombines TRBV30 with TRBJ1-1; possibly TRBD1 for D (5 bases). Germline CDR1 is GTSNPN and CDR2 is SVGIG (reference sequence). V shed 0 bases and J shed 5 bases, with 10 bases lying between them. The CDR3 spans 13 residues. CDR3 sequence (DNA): TGTGCCTGGAGTGTAGAGGGGAGGACTGAAGCTTTCTTT. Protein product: CAWSVEGRTEAFF.

The CDR3 nucleotides are TGTGCCACCGGGGGGACAGATACGCAGTATTTT. Translated: CATGGTDTQYF. This chain uses TRBV13 with TRBJ2-3; TRBD2 matches 7 bases. Germline V gives CDR1 PRHDT, CDR2 FYEKMQ (reference sequence). V shed 10 bases and J 3 bases; nucleotides not matched to a gene: 1. The CDR3 length is 11 residues.

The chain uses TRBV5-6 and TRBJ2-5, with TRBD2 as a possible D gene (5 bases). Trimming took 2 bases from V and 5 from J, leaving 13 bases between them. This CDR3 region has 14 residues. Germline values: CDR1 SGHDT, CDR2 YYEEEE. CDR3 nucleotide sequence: TGTGCCAGCAGCTTTGGTATGGACTGGGAGACCCAGTACTTC. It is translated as CASSFGMDWETQYF.

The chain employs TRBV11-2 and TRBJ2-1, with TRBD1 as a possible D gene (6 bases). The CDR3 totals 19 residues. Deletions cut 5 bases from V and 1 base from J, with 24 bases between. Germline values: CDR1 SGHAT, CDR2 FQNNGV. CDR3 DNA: TGTGCCAGCAGCCATTATGGGGGCGCCCAAGCGGTTTCCTACAATGAGCAGTTCTTC. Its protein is CASSHYGGAQAVSYNEQFF.